Below are 31 T cell receptor beta chains sequenced from a single sample in a study of blood T cell repertoires in COVID-19. TCRdb keeps only in-frame clones here, not all; method: immunoSEQ multiplex PCR. The data hold approximately 330,000 clones, with over 80% observed a single time. Sequencing was done on a sample of peripheral blood. These receptors all stem from a man younger than 45 with COVID-19, enrolled during active disease.

The chain combines TRBV27 with TRBJ2-7; D might be TRBD1 (5 bases). V lost 6 bases and J lost 3, with 15 bases in between. The CDR3 extends over 14 amino acids. Germline V gene lookup returns CDR1 MNHEY and CDR2 SMNVEV (reference sequence). The chain's CDR3 is CASSPRQSFYEQYF. The CDR3 coding sequence is TGTGCCAGCAGCCCCCGACAGTCCTTCTACGAGCAGTACTTC.

The V call is TRBV6-1, the J call TRBJ2-5, with TRBD2 matching 15 bases. The CDR3 consists of 20 residues. CDR1 and CDR2 from the germline V gene are MNHNS and SASEGT. Losses at the gene ends were 4 bases for V and 0 bases for J; bases not matched to a gene: 12. This CDR3 is CASSASRGGLAGGYQETQYF. DNA for the CDR3: TGTGCCAGCAGTGCCTCAAGGGGTGGACTAGCGGGAGGGTACCAAGAGACCCAGTACTTC.

The rearrangement uses TRBV27 and TRBJ1-2; no clear D gene. Between the trimmed V and J ends, which lost 5 bases and 6 bases, there was a span of 16 bases. The CDR3 sequence is 14 residues long. Germline values: CDR1 MNHEY, CDR2 SMNVEV (reference sequence). This CDR3 is CASSLAGRWNGYTF. The CDR3 bases are TGTGCCAGCAGTCTGGCGGGGAGATGGAATGGCTACACCTTC.

This chain uses TRBV12-3 or TRBV12-4 with TRBJ2-7; D perhaps matches TRBD2 (6 bases). CDR3 length equals 13 residues. V lost 4 bases, J lost 4 bases, and 11 bases lay in between. The CDR3 spells CASSSGTPYEQYF. In DNA form, the CDR3 reads TGTGCCAGCAGTTCCGGGACTCCTTACGAGCAGTACTTC.

The rearrangement links TRBV5-8 to TRBJ1-2, with 9 bases matching TRBD1. This CDR3 has 15 residues. The germline V gene encodes CDR1 SGHTS and CDR2 YDEGEE. With 4 bases clipped from V and 4 bases from J, the junction kept 8 bases outside the gene matches. The CDR3 protein is CASSQGQGKSYGYTF. The CDR3 DNA is TGTGCCAGCAGCCAAGGACAGGGGAAGAGCTATGGCTACACCTTC.

For the CDR3, the DNA is TGTGCCAGCAGCCTGAGACTAGCGGGAAGCACCGGGGAGCTGTTTTTT. As protein: CASSLRLAGSTGELFF. The chain carries TRBV3-1 (or the pseudogene TRBV3-2) and TRBJ2-2; 11 nucleotides line up with TRBD2. Looked up from germline, CDR1 is LGHDT and CDR2 is YNNKEL (reference sequence). Trimming cost V 4 bases and J 4 bases; bases outside gene matches: 5. The CDR3 sequence is 16 residues long.

V gene TRBV7-6 combines with J gene TRBJ2-3, with D uncertain. The germline V and J ends were trimmed by 4 bases and 1 base, with 24 bases remaining between them. This CDR3 contains 19 residues. Germline loops: CDR1 SGHVS, CDR2 FNYEAQ. In DNA, the CDR3 is TGTGCCAGCAGCTCCTTAAGTAGCTCTACACCACACGGCACAGATACGCAGTATTTT. Protein sequence: CASSSLSSSTPHGTDTQYF.

This clone was observed a single time. The CDR3 DNA follows: TGTGCCAGCAGTTATTCTTACAGGGGTCCTAATGAAAAACTGTTTTTT. Its translation: CASSYSYRGPNEKLFF. The chain has TRBV6-5 and TRBJ1-4; TRBD1 matches at 7 bases. Trimming took 3 bases from V and 3 from J; bases not matched to a gene: 7. The CDR3 is 16 amino acids. Germline CDR1 reads MNHEY; CDR2 reads SVGAGI.

The rearrangement links TRBV7-8 to TRBJ1-5; D unclear. Germline CDR1 SGHVS, CDR2 FQNEAQ. This CDR3 spans 18 amino acids. Trimming removed 1 base at V and 0 bases at J, with 16 bases between. Written as DNA, the CDR3 is TGTGCCAGCAGCTTAGGCTCCACAGCCTTTTATAGCAATCAGCCCCAGCATTTT. It codes for CASSLGSTAFYSNQPQHF.

This chain joins TRBV11-1 and TRBJ2-5; a weak D match, TRBD1 (6 bases). The CDR3 contains 13 residues. CDR1 SGHAT and CDR2 FQDESV come from the germline V gene (reference sequence). V lost 2 bases to trimming and J lost 5 bases, with 9 bases between them. In DNA, the CDR3 is TGTGCCAGCAGCTTACAGGGGCATGAGACCCAGTACTTC. Protein: CASSLQGHETQYF.

This rearrangement joins TRBV5-1 to TRBJ2-7; 8 positions match TRBD2. The CDR3 length is 15 residues. Germline V gives CDR1 SGHRS, CDR2 YFSETQ. Trimming took 4 bases from V and 7 from J; bases not matched to a gene: 13. The CDR3 region is CASSPLAGSGGEQYF. The CDR3 DNA reads TGCGCCAGCAGCCCCTTAGCGGGATCGGGGGGAGAGCAGTACTTC.

The chain recombines TRBV19 with TRBJ2-7; TRBD1 matches 10 bases. CDR3 size: 15 residues. V dropped 8 bases and J dropped 1; count of bases not matched to a gene: 8. Germline CDR1 is LNHDA and CDR2 is SQIVND (reference sequence). The CDR3 sequence is CASGTPGQGSYEQYF. The CDR3 DNA is TGTGCCAGTGGGACTCCGGGACAGGGGTCCTACGAGCAGTACTTC.

This chain uses TRBV4-1 with TRBJ1-2; 7 bases line up with TRBD1. Germline V gives CDR1 MGHRA, CDR2 YSYEKL. The CDR3 consists of 15 residues. V dropped 0 bases and J dropped 2; count of bases not matched to a gene: 3. CDR3 in DNA: TGCGCCAGCAGCCAAGATGACAGGGAAAACTATGGCTACACCTTC. It specifies CASSQDDRENYGYTF.

J is TRBJ2-7 and V is TRBV5-1; D may be TRBD1 (6 bases). The CDR3 is 14 amino acids. CDR1 and CDR2 (germline): SGHRS, YFSETQ. V lost 0 bases to trimming and J lost 1 base, with 8 bases between them. CDR3 nucleotide sequence: TGCGCCAGCAGCTTGGAGACAGGTTCCTACGAGCAGTACTTC. This gives the protein CASSLETGSYEQYF.

This clone was detected only once. The chain has TRBV2 and TRBJ1-1; TRBD1 is a possible D gene (5 bases). Germline V gene sequence: CDR1 SNHLY, CDR2 FYNNEI. This CDR3 spans 14 amino acids. V lost 7 bases and J 0 bases, leaving 12 bases between the germline ends. In DNA form, the CDR3 reads TGTGCCAGCAAATCAGGGAGGATGAACACTGAAGCTTTCTTT. Translated: CASKSGRMNTEAFF.

This clone turned up a few times. V usage is TRBV28 and J usage is TRBJ1-4, with 7 bases identical to TRBD1. V lost 5 bases to trimming and J lost 6 bases; unmatched junction nucleotides: 9. This CDR3 has 15 residues. CDR1 and CDR2 from the germline V gene are MDHEN and SYDVKM. Written as DNA, the CDR3 is TGTGCCAGCAGTGCATCCGGGACAGCGGATGAAAAACTGTTTTTT. This gives the protein CASSASGTADEKLFF.

This clone turned up a few times. The chain combines TRBV15 with TRBJ2-3; 9 bases are shared with TRBD1. Per germline, CDR1 LNHNV and CDR2 YYDKDF (reference sequence). The CDR3 is 16 amino acids. V dropped 3 bases and J dropped 4; count of bases not matched to a gene: 8. CDR3 sequence (DNA): TGTGCCACCAGCAGCGCTTGGGACAGGGAATCAGATACGCAGTATTTT. This codes for CATSSAWDRESDTQYF.

The chain uses TRBV7-2 and TRBJ1-2, with D unresolved. V was trimmed by 0 bases and J by 0 bases, leaving 11 bases between them. The CDR3 totals 16 residues. Germline values: CDR1 SGHTA, CDR2 FQGNSA. This CDR3 is CASSLAGSLANYGYTF. CDR3 bases: TGTGCCAGCAGCTTAGCGGGGTCACTAGCTAACTATGGCTACACCTTC.

CDR3 in DNA: TGTGCCTACGGGGGGCGGGTATATAGCAATCAGCCCCAGCATTTT. Translating gives CAYGGRVYSNQPQHF. The chain couples TRBV7-7 to TRBJ1-5; D might be TRBD1 (6 bases). CDR1 is SSHAT and CDR2 is FNYEAQ in the germline V gene (reference sequence). V dropped 11 bases and J dropped 0 bases, with 17 bases sitting between them. This CDR3 spans 15 amino acids. Full variable domain (remainder filled in from reference TRBV7-7 and TRBJ1-5): GAGVSQSPRYKVTKRGQDVTLRCDPISSHATLYWYQQALGQGPEFLTYFNYEAQPDKSGLPSDRFSAERPEGSISTLTIQRTEQRDSAMYRCAYGGRVYSNQPQHFGDGTRLSIL.

This chain joins TRBV7-9 and TRBJ1-4; D call uncertain. Germline loops: CDR1 SEHNR, CDR2 FQNEAQ (reference sequence). The V and J ends lost 3 bases and 5 bases respectively, with 4 bases between them. The CDR3 runs to 12 residues. The CDR3 nucleotides are TGTGCCAGCAGCTTTTCAAATGAAAAACTGTTTTTT. This codes for CASSFSNEKLFF.

This chain connects TRBV18 to TRBJ2-7, with 9 bases aligning to TRBD1. Per germline, CDR1 KGHSH and CDR2 LQKENI. There are 12 residues in the CDR3. V trimming: 8 bases; J trimming: 5 bases; junction bases outside the gene matches: 4. The CDR3 protein is CASTTGGDEQYF. CDR3 coding DNA: TGTGCCAGCACAACAGGGGGCGACGAGCAGTACTTC.

The rearrangement uses TRBV7-3 and TRBJ2-7; 10 bases are shared with TRBD1. The CDR3 is 15 amino acids. Germline V lookup: CDR1 SGHTA, CDR2 FQGTGA. The junction had 11 bases not matched to a gene; V was cut back by 5 bases and J by 7 bases. CDR3 residues: CASSSSGTGAGEQYF. The CDR3 nucleotides read TGTGCCAGCAGCAGCTCCGGGACAGGGGCTGGGGAGCAGTACTTC. Combining the CDR3 with reference TRBV7-3 and TRBJ2-7 gives the whole variable domain GAGVSQTPSNKVTEKGKYVELRCDPISGHTALYWYRQSLGQGPEFLIYFQGTGAADDSGLPNDRFFAVRPEGSVSTLKIQRTERGDSAVYLCASSSSGTGAGEQYFGPGTRLTVT.

The V gene is TRBV24-1, the J gene TRBJ2-1, with 7 bases matching TRBD1. In germline, CDR1 is KGHDR, CDR2 SFDVKD. The CDR3 spans 17 residues. J lost 0 bases, V lost 0 bases, and 4 bases had no gene match. CDR3 protein: CATSDLRGGSSYNEQFF. The CDR3 nucleotides are TGTGCCACCAGTGATTTGAGAGGGGGCAGCTCCTACAATGAGCAGTTCTTC.

V and J are TRBV28 and TRBJ2-4, with 8 bases aligning to TRBD1. Germline values: CDR1 MDHEN, CDR2 SYDVKM. V gave up 1 base and J gave up 6 bases; unmatched junction bases: 8. The CDR3 is 16 amino acids. The chain's CDR3 is CASSLLTGGRGNIQYF. DNA for the CDR3: TGTGCCAGCAGTTTATTAACAGGGGGTCGGGGAAACATTCAGTACTTC.

V is TRBV16 and J is TRBJ2-2, with 7 bases lining up with TRBD1. This CDR3 is built from 15 residues. J gave up 4 bases and V 2 bases, and 4 bases lay outside the gene matches. Germline assignment: CDR1 KGHSY and CDR2 FQNENV. The CDR3 sequence is CASSQTGAITGELFF. As DNA, the CDR3 is TGTGCCAGCAGCCAAACAGGGGCCATCACCGGGGAGCTGTTTTTT. The full variable domain, completed using reference TRBV16 and TRBJ2-2, is GEEVAQTPKHLVRGEGQKAKLYCAPIKGHSYVFWYQQVLKNEFKFLISFQNENVFDETGMPKERFSAKCLPNSPCSLEIQATKLEDSAVYFCASSQTGAITGELFFGEGSRLTVL.

This clone is a singleton in its sample. The V gene is TRBV15, the J gene TRBJ2-5; D is unclear. This CDR3 contains 12 residues. Trimming took off 5 bases at V and 5 bases at J, with 9 bases between the two ends. CDR1 and CDR2 (germline): LNHNV, YYDKDF (reference sequence). The CDR3 nucleotides are TGTGCCACCAGCGCCCGAGGCGAGACCCAGTACTTC. This encodes CATSARGETQYF.

This rearrangement joins TRBV6-4 to TRBJ2-3; possibly TRBD1 for D (5 bases). Deletions cut 0 bases from V and 7 bases from J, with 26 bases between. Germline CDR1 is MRHNA and CDR2 is SNTAGT. This CDR3 has 19 amino acids. The CDR3 coding sequence is TGTGCCAGCAGTGACTCCCCAAGTTCGGTGGGGCCAGGCACTAATACGCAGTATTTT. Amino acid sequence: CASSDSPSSVGPGTNTQYF.

The genes are TRBV10-3 and TRBJ2-1; 11 bases fit TRBD1. CDR1 is ENHRY and CDR2 is SYGVKD in the germline V gene. V was clipped by 9 bases and J by 6 bases; unmatched bases: 7. The CDR3 is made up of 14 amino acids. The CDR3 nucleotides read TGTGCCATTATGAGGACAGGGGGCCCCAATGAGCAGTTCTTC. It specifies CAIMRTGGPNEQFF.

V is TRBV4-3 and J is TRBJ2-3; 9 bases align to TRBD1. Losses at the gene ends were 0 bases for V and 4 bases for J; bases not matched to a gene: 11. The germline gives CDR1 LGHNA, CDR2 YSLEER. This CDR3 region has 18 residues. CDR3 sequence (DNA): TGCGCCAGCAGCCAAGACGTTACAGGGGGCCGAGGCTCAGATACGCAGTATTTT. Protein sequence: CASSQDVTGGRGSDTQYF.

This clone appeared a single time. This chain uses TRBV5-6 with TRBJ2-5; TRBD1 agrees at 7 bases. In germline, CDR1 is SGHDT, CDR2 YYEEEE. The CDR3 spans 15 residues. The V segment lost 1 base and the J segment 8 bases; nucleotides outside the gene matches: 11. CDR3 residues: CASSLLGTVLGTQYF. The DNA of the CDR3 is TGTGCCAGCAGCTTGTTGGGGACAGTGCTGGGAACCCAGTACTTC.

The V call is TRBV30, the J call TRBJ1-2, with D possibly TRBD1 on 6 matching bases. CDR1 is GTSNPN and CDR2 is SVGIG in the germline V gene (reference sequence). This CDR3 spans 13 amino acids. With 2 bases removed from V and 6 bases from J, the gap between germline ends came to 13 bases. The CDR3 sequence is CAWSRTEQNGYTF. The CDR3 DNA sequence: TGTGCCTGGAGTAGGACAGAACAGAATGGCTACACCTTC.